This T cell receptor (beta chain) appears in the sequencing data of a study of response to subunit inactivated influenza vaccine. This CDR3 has 18 residues. Trimming stripped 4 bases from V and 3 bases from J, with 19 bases between. From germline, CDR1 is SGHDN and CDR2 FVKESK. Study-level results: Every seasonal influenza vaccination brings in few new T cells, the authors suggested.

In the case of this clonotype: Its antigen remains unknown.

TCRdb called the RT-PCR reads again in MiXCR, with one record for every CDR3 protein. The repertoire holds roughly 700,000 distinct CDR3 sequences, more than 15% seen once, with 11% in the top ten. The clonotype originates from a man aged 50 to 60 who received an inactivated influenza vaccine. This chain uses TRBV14 with TRBJ2-6, with D tentatively TRBD1 or TRBD2 (5 bases each). The source material was PBMCs from blood, sampled roughly 12 days after vaccination. The CDR3 DNA reads TGTGCCAGCAGCCCCTTGGGACCCCCACGAGGTGGGGCCAACGTCCTGACTTTC. It specifies CASSPLGPPRGGANVLTF.